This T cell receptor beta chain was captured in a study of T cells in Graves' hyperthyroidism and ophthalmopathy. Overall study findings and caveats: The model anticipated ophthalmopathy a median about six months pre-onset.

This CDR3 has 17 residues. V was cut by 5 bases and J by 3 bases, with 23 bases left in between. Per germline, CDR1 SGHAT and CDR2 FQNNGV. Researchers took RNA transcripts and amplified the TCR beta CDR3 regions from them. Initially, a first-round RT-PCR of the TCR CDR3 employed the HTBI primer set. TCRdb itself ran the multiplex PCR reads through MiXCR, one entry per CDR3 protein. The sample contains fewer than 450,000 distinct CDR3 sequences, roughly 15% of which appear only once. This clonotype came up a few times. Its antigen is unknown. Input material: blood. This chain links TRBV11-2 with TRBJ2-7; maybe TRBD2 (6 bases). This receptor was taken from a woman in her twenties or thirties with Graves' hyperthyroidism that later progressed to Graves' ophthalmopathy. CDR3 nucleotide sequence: TGTGCCAGCAGCACCCCGCCGCGTAGCGGTACAGACTACGAGCAGTACTTC. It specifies CASSTPPRSGTDYEQYF.